This T cell receptor beta chain was captured by sequencing in a study of cytomegalovirus exposure and HLA in healthy donors. Study information: Roughly 80 million unique TCRs from HLA-typed donors made up an early data release. The Caucasian-associated ancestry cluster contained 65% to 85% of the approximately 410 genotyped donors. Study results and limitations: Cytomegalovirus association was listed for approximately 150 TCR beta chains. A missense DCLRE1C variant was associated with V- and J-gene trimming of TCR beta chains in a later analysis, and an independent cohort replicated the association.

Trimming left V 2 bases short and J 6 bases short, with 12 bases between. Germline-derived CDR1 and CDR2 are SGDLS and YYNGEE. The CDR3 totals 13 residues. With regard to this clone: No antigen is known for it.

The primer mix had 60 Vbeta and 13 Jbeta primers. Sequenced by immunoSEQ multiplex PCR; TCRdb stores in-frame clones only, minus some. The table includes some 120,000 clones, about 80% detected once. The chain is built from TRBV9 and TRBJ2-7; perhaps TRBD1 as D (6 bases). The specimen sequenced was PBMCs. The source of this sequence is a woman in her 50s in good health and CMV-seropositive. The CDR3 is CASSVNRAGEQYF. CDR3 coding DNA: TGTGCCAGCAGCGTTAACAGGGCGGGCGAGCAGTACTTC.